Presented here are 21 T cell receptor beta chains from one specimen sequenced in a study of blood T cell repertoires in COVID-19. The assay was immunoSEQ multiplex PCR, and TCRdb's table has in-frame clones only and misses some. Of 250,000 to 350,000 clones listed, about nine tenths are singletons. Source material: peripheral blood. The source of these receptors is a woman under 40 with COVID-19, enrolled during active disease.

V gene TRBV5-4 combines with J gene TRBJ2-7, with 7 nucleotides matching TRBD1. Trimming cost V 0 bases and J 2 bases; bases outside gene matches: 8. The CDR3 is 16 amino acids. The germline gives CDR1 SGHNT, CDR2 YYREEE (reference sequence). The CDR3: CASSLGLTGRPYEQYF. The CDR3 DNA reads as TGTGCCAGCAGCTTGGGACTGACAGGGCGCCCCTACGAGCAGTACTTC. Drawing the rest from reference TRBV5-4 and TRBJ2-7, the complete variable domain is ETGVTQSPTHLIKTRGQQVTLRCSSQSGHNTVSWYQQALGQGPQFIFQYYREEENGRGNFPPRFSGLQFPNYSSELNVNALELDDSALYLCASSLGLTGRPYEQYFGPGTRLTVT.

The rearrangement uses TRBV19 and TRBJ2-1, with a possible D match to TRBD2 (5 bases). The V and J ends lost 5 bases and 0 bases respectively, with 11 bases between them. The germline V gene encodes CDR1 LNHDA and CDR2 SQIVND (reference sequence). The CDR3 is 15 residues long. CDR3 amino acids: CASSPRDSSYNEQFF. The CDR3 coding sequence is TGTGCCAGTAGTCCGAGGGATAGCTCCTACAATGAGCAGTTCTTC.

The gene calls are TRBV19 and TRBJ2-1; a weak D match, TRBD2 (6 bases). Germline CDR1 LNHDA, CDR2 SQIVND (reference sequence). Trimming left V 7 bases short and J 10 bases short, with 11 bases between. The CDR3 covers 11 residues. The CDR3 nucleotides read TGTGCCAGTAAACGGGAGTGGGAGCAGTTCTTC. This encodes CASKREWEQFF.

This clone was observed once. V and J are TRBV4-2 and TRBJ2-7; 8 bases are a match to TRBD2. The V gene end was trimmed by 5 bases and the J gene end by 2 bases; junction bases not matched to a gene: 8. CDR1 LGHNA and CDR2 YNFKEQ come from the germline V gene. CDR3 length: 15 amino acids. As DNA, the CDR3 is TGTGCCAGCAGCATCAGACGGGAGGGCCCCTACGAGCAGTACTTC. It specifies CASSIRREGPYEQYF.

The chain is built from TRBV29-1 and TRBJ2-5; TRBD2 matches at 12 bases. CDR3 length: 16 residues. The germline CDR1 and CDR2 sequences are SQVTM and ANQGSEA. V shed 4 bases, J shed 1 base, and the junction held 7 bases outside the gene matches. As DNA, the CDR3 is TGCAGCGTTGTTAGAGGACTAGCGGGACCCCAAGAGACCCAGTACTTC. Translating gives CSVVRGLAGPQETQYF. The whole variable domain, filled in from reference TRBV29-1 and TRBJ2-5, reads SAVISQKPSRDICQRGTSLTIQCQVDSQVTMMFWYRQQPGQSLTLIATANQGSEATYESGFVIDKFPISRPNLTFSTLTVSNMSPEDSSIYLCSVVRGLAGPQETQYFGPGTRLLVL.

The rearrangement uses TRBV4-1 and TRBJ2-5; unclear D gene. Trimming stripped 0 bases from V and 7 bases from J, with 21 bases between. The CDR3 totals 17 residues. Per the germline V gene, CDR1 is MGHRA and CDR2 is YSYEKL. The CDR3 sequence is CASSQEGTPRLGATQYF. CDR3 sequence (DNA): TGCGCCAGCAGCCAAGAAGGCACTCCTCGCCTCGGAGCGACCCAGTACTTC.

This clone showed up just a few times. The V gene is TRBV5-5, the J gene TRBJ1-5; 8 bases align to TRBD1. Losses at the gene ends were 4 bases for V and 2 bases for J; bases not matched to a gene: 11. Germline V CDR1 and CDR2: SGHKS, YYEKEE (reference sequence). This CDR3 has 17 amino acids. CDR3 amino acids: CASSLDDRGWGNQPQHF. The CDR3, as DNA: TGTGCCAGCAGCCTTGATGACAGGGGATGGGGCAATCAGCCCCAGCATTTT.

The rearrangement uses TRBV7-9 and TRBJ2-5; no reliable D call. The CDR3 covers 13 residues. The germline V gene has CDR1 SEHNR and CDR2 FQNEAQ (reference sequence). Trimming pared 4 bases from V and 3 bases from J, leaving 9 bases between. The CDR3 region is CASSSSHKETQYF. The CDR3 DNA reads as TGTGCCAGCAGCTCCTCTCACAAAGAGACCCAGTACTTC.

In the case of this clone: The germline gene is not matched at one end of the junction; a read error may be the cause. The chain combines TRBV10-3 with TRBJ2-1; TRBD1 matches 9 bases. This CDR3 is built from 15 residues. CDR1 and CDR2 (germline): ENHRY, SYGVKD. The CDR3 reads CAIREGTGSHNEQFF. Written as DNA, the CDR3 is TGTGCCATCCGTGAAGGGACAGGGTCCCACAATGAGCAGTTCTTC.

The chain employs TRBV18 and TRBJ1-5; 9 nucleotides match TRBD1. The V segment lost 6 bases and the J segment 4 bases; nucleotides outside the gene matches: 7. There are 15 residues in the CDR3. CDR1 and CDR2 from the germline V gene are KGHSH and LQKENI. The CDR3 region is CASSPDRGANQPQHF. The CDR3 DNA reads TGTGCCAGCTCTCCCGACAGGGGGGCAAATCAGCCCCAGCATTTT.

The chain combines TRBV7-3 with TRBJ2-5; 7 positions agree with TRBD1. Germline values: CDR1 SGHTA, CDR2 FQGTGA. The ends lost 5 bases at V and 1 base at J; junction bases unmatched: 4. This CDR3 is 14 amino acids long. CDR3 protein: CASSPTGAQETQYF. Written as DNA, the CDR3 is TGTGCCAGCAGCCCCACAGGGGCCCAAGAGACCCAGTACTTC.

V usage is TRBV16 and J usage is TRBJ2-3, with 7 bases identical to TRBD2. V was clipped by 5 bases and J by 1 base; unmatched bases: 3. Looked up from germline, CDR1 is KGHSY and CDR2 is FQNENV. The CDR3 is made up of 14 amino acids. The CDR3 DNA is TGTGCCAGCAGCGTAGCGGGCCGCACAGATACGCAGTATTTT. Its translation: CASSVAGRTDTQYF.

On this clone itself: The same CDR3 arises from other DNA sequences in this sample as well. This sequence joins TRBV6-5 and TRBJ2-5; 10 bases map to TRBD1. Trimming cost V 0 bases and J 4 bases; bases outside gene matches: 2. This CDR3 comprises 15 residues. Germline V gives CDR1 MNHEY, CDR2 SVGAGI. The CDR3 coding sequence is TGTGCCAGCAGTTACTCGACAGGGGGCGCAGAGACCCAGTACTTC. Encoded protein: CASSYSTGGAETQYF.

V and J are TRBV5-4 and TRBJ1-2; 11 nucleotides agree with TRBD1. The CDR3 sequence is 14 residues long. The germline V gene encodes CDR1 SGHNT and CDR2 YYREEE (reference sequence). V trimming: 2 bases; J trimming: 9 bases; junction bases outside the gene matches: 6. The CDR3 loop reads CASSFRDRGGSYTF. The CDR3 DNA follows: TGTGCCAGCAGCTTCCGGGACAGGGGGGGCAGCTACACCTTC.

The chain is built from TRBV11-2 and TRBJ1-5; 8 nucleotides match TRBD1. The CDR3 has 17 amino acids. V shed 11 bases and J 1 base; nucleotides not matched to a gene: 16. Germline V gene lookup returns CDR1 SGHAT and CDR2 FQNNGV. The CDR3 spells CARPDRGLVGSNQPQHF. The CDR3 bases are TGTGCCCGCCCAGACAGGGGCCTGGTGGGGAGCAATCAGCCCCAGCATTTT. Drawing the rest from reference TRBV11-2 and TRBJ1-5, the complete variable domain is EAGVAQSPRYKIIEKRQSVAFWCNPISGHATLYWYQQILGQGPKLLIQFQNNGVVDDSQLPKDRFSAERLKGVDSTLKIQPAKLEDSAVYLCARPDRGLVGSNQPQHFGDGTRLSIL.

This chain links TRBV28 with TRBJ2-1; 7 nucleotides line up with TRBD2. The germline V gene encodes CDR1 MDHEN and CDR2 SYDVKM. This CDR3 is 14 amino acids long. V was clipped by 7 bases and J by 0 bases; unmatched bases: 3. The CDR3 sequence: CASIGGSSYNEQFF. In DNA form, the CDR3 reads TGTGCCAGCATCGGGGGGAGCTCCTACAATGAGCAGTTCTTC.

The rearrangement links TRBV7-6 to TRBJ1-1; TRBD1 aligns across 9 bases. The trim removed 5 bases at V and 0 bases at J, leaving 4 bases unmatched. The CDR3 runs 15 residues. Looked up from germline, CDR1 is SGHVS and CDR2 is FNYEAQ. The CDR3 DNA reads as TGTGCCAGCAGCGAGGGACAGGGCATGAACACTGAAGCTTTCTTT. Translated: CASSEGQGMNTEAFF.

The V call is TRBV7-9, the J call TRBJ2-7; the match to TRBD1 covers 7 bases. The CDR3 runs 14 residues. The ends lost 4 bases at V and 3 bases at J; junction bases unmatched: 6. The germline V gene encodes CDR1 SEHNR and CDR2 FQNEAQ (reference sequence). The CDR3 region has the DNA TGTGCCAGCAGCTCTAGGACAGGTCACTACGAGCAGTACTTC. This codes for CASSSRTGHYEQYF.

This clone was observed a handful of times. The rearrangement joins TRBV5-1 to TRBJ2-6; 7 bases are a match to TRBD1. This CDR3 has 17 amino acids. The germline V gene encodes CDR1 SGHRS and CDR2 YFSETQ. V gave up 4 bases and J gave up 0 bases; unmatched junction bases: 7. The chain's CDR3 is CASSQGDNPSGANVLTF. CDR3 in DNA: TGCGCCAGCAGCCAGGGGGATAATCCCTCTGGGGCCAACGTCCTGACTTTC.

This clone was detected only once. The genes are TRBV30 and TRBJ2-7; D not resolved. Deletions cut 1 base from V and 4 bases from J, with 5 bases between. Germline V CDR1 and CDR2: GTSNPN, SVGIG (reference sequence). This CDR3 is 11 amino acids long. Here the CDR3 reads CAWSEAYEQYF. The CDR3 nucleotides are TGTGCCTGGAGTGAAGCATACGAGCAGTACTTC.

The genes are TRBV21-1 and TRBJ2-5; TRBD1 is the table's D call and was not checked against the DNA. TRBV21-1 is shown as a pseudogene. This CDR3 has 19 residues. The CDR3 sequence: CASSKAEVRGEFYQETQYF. Written as DNA, the CDR3 is TGTGCCAGCAGCAAAGCGGAAGTCAGGGGCGAGTTTTACCAAGAGACCCAGTACTTC.